This T cell receptor (beta chain) appears in the sequencing data of a study of blood T cell repertoires in COVID-19. Study information: COVID-19 samples from acute and convalescent phases originated in the United States, Italy and Spain.

In the original analysis: The authors estimated nucleated cell counts from reference gene primer amplification. Assay: immunoSEQ multiplex PCR; the TCRdb copy retains only in-frame clones and omits some. That table gives V, J and clone size, and the DNA gave D and trimming. The sample carries around 100,000 clones, approximately 85% recorded once. The CDR3 length is 17 residues. The germline V and J ends were trimmed by 0 bases and 3 bases, with 18 bases remaining between them. CDR1 and CDR2 from the germline V gene are SEHNR and FQNEAQ (reference sequence). This clone appeared once. The receptor's source is a woman aged 55-69 years with COVID-19, enrolled during active disease. V gene TRBV7-9 combines with J gene TRBJ2-7; D is ambiguous. Source material: peripheral blood. CDR3 protein: CASSLAGSGSDIYEQYF. CDR3 nucleotides: TGTGCCAGCAGCTTAGCAGGATCAGGATCCGATATCTACGAGCAGTACTTC.